This T cell receptor (beta chain) was captured in a study of technical replicates of blood from several donors. Measured with immunoSEQ multiplex PCR; TCRdb has only the in-frame clones, and not every one. Here the sample spans 50,000 to 80,000 clones, approximately 86% being singletons. This clone was recorded once. Trimming pared 3 bases from V and 9 bases from J, leaving 12 bases between. CDR1 and CDR2 (germline): MGHRA, YSYEKL. This CDR3 has 14 amino acids. The clonotype was recovered from a human donor in good health. Some clones in this sample may be carry-over from other donors' samples. The sequencing sample was made of PBMCs. This chain joins TRBV4-1 and TRBJ1-6; TRBD1 is a possible D gene (6 bases). The DNA of the CDR3 is TGCGCCAGCAGCCAGACGGGGGGCGGTTCACCCCTCCACTTT. Translated: CASSQTGGGSPLHF.